These 30 T cell receptor beta chains share one sample of origin, sequenced in a study of T cell repertoires in cytomegalovirus infection. TCRdb processed the reads anew with MiXCR; each CDR3 protein has one entry. The sample includes more than 350,000 distinct CDR3 sequences, under 40% seen only once; the top ten take roughly 15%. The sequenced sample consisted of PBMCs. The receptor set was obtained from a human donor in good health (CMV status not recorded). Some clones in this sample may be carry-over from other donors' samples.

V gene TRBV7-9 combines with J gene TRBJ2-5; TRBD2 might be the D (5 bases). V was shortened by 5 bases and J by 1 base, with 14 bases between the two germline ends. CDR1 is SEHNR, CDR2 FQNEAQ, per germline (reference sequence). This CDR3 region has 15 residues. CDR3 sequence reads: CASSPAGGPQETQYF. For the CDR3, the DNA is TGTGCCAGCAGCCCTGCGGGCGGGCCCCAAGAGACCCAGTACTTC.

V is TRBV6-4 and J is TRBJ2-3; no clear D. V was cut by 4 bases and J by 9 bases, with 8 bases left in between. Germline V gene data show CDR1 as MRHNA and CDR2 as SNTAGT. The CDR3 spans 11 residues. CDR3 sequence: CASSAGITQYF. In DNA form, the CDR3 reads TGTGCCAGCAGTGCGGGCATCACGCAGTATTTT.

This clonotype appeared many times. This sequence joins TRBV12-3 or TRBV12-4 and TRBJ1-5, with D hard to call. The CDR3 covers 14 residues. Trimming pared 2 bases from V and 3 bases from J, leaving 8 bases between. The CDR3 sequence is CASSLTAINQPQHF. CDR3 bases: TGTGCCAGCAGTTTAACCGCCATCAATCAGCCCCAGCATTTT.

The chain recombines TRBV27 with TRBJ2-4, with 9 bases identical to TRBD2. V shed 5 bases and J 7 bases; nucleotides not matched to a gene: 3. There are 13 residues in the CDR3. The germline V gene has CDR1 MNHEY and CDR2 SMNVEV (reference sequence). This CDR3 reads CASSLAGTNIQYF. Here the CDR3 DNA reads TGTGCCAGCAGTCTAGCGGGGACGAACATTCAGTACTTC.

This clonotype was counted a few times. The chain employs TRBV10-3 and TRBJ2-2; D unresolved. Trimming removed 10 bases at V and 5 bases at J, with 23 bases between. The CDR3 totals 16 residues. The germline V gene has CDR1 ENHRY and CDR2 SYGVKD. CDR3 loop: CATHPGPPLATGELFF. The CDR3 region has the DNA TGTGCCACCCACCCCGGACCCCCACTGGCAACCGGGGAGCTGTTTTTT.

This clonotype occurred a few times. The V gene is TRBV7-6, the J gene TRBJ2-7; the match to TRBD1 covers 7 bases. The germline V gene encodes CDR1 SGHVS and CDR2 FNYEAQ. There are 14 residues in the CDR3. J lost 3 bases, V lost 4 bases, and 6 bases had no gene match. The CDR3 reads CASSSRQGSYEQYF. The CDR3 DNA sequence: TGTGCCAGCAGCTCCAGACAGGGCAGCTACGAGCAGTACTTC.

The rearrangement joins TRBV20-1 to TRBJ2-7; TRBD1 is a possible D gene (5 bases). The CDR3 is made up of 13 amino acids. Germline-derived CDR1 and CDR2 are DFQATT and SNEGSKA (reference sequence). V was cut by 7 bases and J by 3 bases, with 16 bases left in between. CDR3 DNA sequence: TGCAGTGTTACAGGTGCCCGGAGCTACGAGCAGTACTTC. Protein: CSVTGARSYEQYF.

The rearrangement joins TRBV4-1 to TRBJ1-3; TRBD1 agrees at 8 bases. The germline CDR1 and CDR2 sequences are MGHRA and YSYEKL. CDR3 length: 15 amino acids. J was trimmed by 4 bases and V by 5 bases; bases with no gene match: 7. In nucleotides, the CDR3 is TGCGCCAGCAGCTCCAAACCAGGGGGCGGAAACACCATATATTTT. Translating gives CASSSKPGGGNTIYF.

This chain joins TRBV23-1 and TRBJ2-7, with D possibly being TRBD1 (6 bases). TRBV23-1 is treated as an ORF (open reading frame) with a function not yet certain. The length of the CDR3 is 19 residues. The V gene lost 3 bases and the J gene lost 0 bases, with 24 bases spanning the gap. The CDR3 loop is CASSHPGVRTYTSSYEQYF. CDR3 nucleotide sequence: TGCGCCAGCAGTCACCCAGGGGTTCGGACTTACACCAGCTCCTACGAGCAGTACTTC.

This clonotype has a handful of counts. V gene TRBV6-6 combines with J gene TRBJ2-6; no clear D gene. Germline V gene lookup returns CDR1 MNHNY and CDR2 SVGAGI (reference sequence). V lost 6 bases and J lost 0, with 18 bases in between. This CDR3 is 18 amino acids long. CDR3: CASSPGGGRISGANVLTF. CDR3 nucleotides: TGTGCCAGCAGCCCCGGCGGCGGCCGTATCTCTGGGGCCAACGTCCTGACTTTC.

For this clonotype: One end of the junction does not line up with germline, which may come from a read error. This chain joins TRBV6-8 and TRBJ2-5; D might be TRBD2 (6 bases). Germline V gene lookup returns CDR1 MNHGY and CDR2 SAAAGT. The CDR3 is 17 amino acids. CDR3 sequence (DNA): TGTGCCAGCAGTTACTCAGGAGGGGTTTTAGGACAAGAGACCCCGTACTTC. This codes for CASSYSGGVLGQETPYF.

As to this clonotype: One end of the junction is discordant with germline, which a read error may explain. The chain recombines TRBV19 with TRBJ1-1, with 7 bases fitting TRBD1. This CDR3 contains 13 residues. Germline loops: CDR1 LNHDA, CDR2 SQIVND (reference sequence). Here the CDR3 reads CASSSGQAQRRIF. In DNA form, the CDR3 reads TGTGCCAGTAGTAGCGGACAGGCCCAACGGCGGATCTTT.

This clonotype was observed a handful of times. The chain uses TRBV18 and TRBJ2-5; D gene unclear. V lost 6 bases and J 0 bases, leaving 11 bases between the germline ends. From germline, CDR1 is KGHSH and CDR2 LQKENI. The CDR3 loop spans 14 amino acids. This CDR3 is CASSHGTDQETQYF. CDR3 sequence (DNA): TGTGCCAGCTCCCACGGTACAGACCAAGAGACCCAGTACTTC.

This clonotype was counted only a few times. The junction departs from the called germline gene at one end, perhaps through a read error. The rearrangement joins TRBV7-6 to TRBJ2-1; the D is unclear. The germline V gene has CDR1 SGHVS and CDR2 FNYEAQ. The CDR3 has 13 amino acids. This CDR3 reads CASSSTFANEQFF. In DNA form, the CDR3 reads TGTGCTAGCAGCTCTACGTTCGCCAATGAGCAGTTCTTC.

The rearrangement joins TRBV6-1 to TRBJ1-5, with TRBD1 matching 7 bases. CDR3 length: 17 residues. V gave up 5 bases and J gave up 0 bases; unmatched junction bases: 10. Germline loops: CDR1 MNHNS, CDR2 SASEGT. The CDR3 DNA reads TGTGCCAGCAGTCCAGCAGGGACAGTAAATAGCAATCAGCCCCAGCATTTT. Amino acid sequence: CASSPAGTVNSNQPQHF.

The rearrangement links TRBV15 to TRBJ2-3; D not certain. Germline CDR1 reads LNHNV; CDR2 reads YYDKDF (reference sequence). This CDR3 is 15 amino acids long. The germline V and J ends were trimmed by 3 bases and 0 bases, with 10 bases remaining between them. The CDR3 DNA is TGTGCCACCAGCAGGGGCATAGCTAGCACAGATACGCAGTATTTT. It translates to CATSRGIASTDTQYF.

The rearrangement uses TRBV9 and TRBJ1-5; D unresolved. This CDR3 contains 15 residues. The germline V gene has CDR1 SGDLS and CDR2 YYNGEE. Between the trimmed V and J ends, which lost 10 bases and 0 bases, there was a span of 17 bases. CDR3 loop: CAREGLAHSNQPQHF. In nucleotides, the CDR3 is TGTGCCCGCGAAGGGCTGGCACATAGCAATCAGCCCCAGCATTTT.

Only a few counts were recorded for this clonotype. The chain employs TRBV7-3 and TRBJ2-3; TRBD2 is a possible D gene (6 bases). Germline V gene sequence: CDR1 SGHTA, CDR2 FQGTGA. The germline V and J ends were trimmed by 4 bases and 9 bases, with 11 bases remaining between them. This CDR3 contains 12 residues. CDR3: CASSSIGGTQYF. DNA for the CDR3: TGTGCCAGCAGCTCAATCGGGGGAACGCAGTATTTT.

On this clonotype: This may arise from a read error, as a much more abundant clone is one base away. This CDR3 reads CASSSDDRELDSPLHF. The DNA of the CDR3 is TGTGCCAGCAGCTCTGACGACAGGGAGCTCGATTCACCCCTCCACTTT. The chain has TRBV7-8 and TRBJ1-6, with 7 bases fitting TRBD1. This CDR3 has 16 residues. V was pared by 4 bases and J by 8 bases, with 11 bases of the junction left unmatched. Germline V CDR1 and CDR2: SGHVS, FQNEAQ.

This clonotype was detected a few times. The rearrangement joins TRBV15 to TRBJ2-7; TRBD1 matches at 9 bases. Germline V gene sequence: CDR1 LNHNV, CDR2 YYDKDF (reference sequence). Trimming removed 0 bases from V and 3 bases from J; junction bases left unmatched: 3. The CDR3 totals 15 residues. The CDR3 sequence: CATSRETGGGYEQYF. As DNA, the CDR3 is TGTGCCACCAGCAGAGAGACAGGGGGAGGCTACGAGCAGTACTTC.

This chain connects TRBV24-1 to TRBJ2-1; 9 positions agree with TRBD2. V was pared by 4 bases and J by 1 base, with 4 bases of the junction left unmatched. The CDR3 is 16 residues long. Germline CDR1 reads KGHDR; CDR2 reads SFDVKD. CDR3 nucleotides: TGTGCCACCAGTGAAAGCGGGGGGTTATCCTACAATGAGCAGTTCTTC. Its protein product is CATSESGGLSYNEQFF.

This chain links TRBV12-3 or TRBV12-4 with TRBJ2-5; D is perhaps TRBD2 (6 bases). This CDR3 has 16 amino acids. Trimming stripped 0 bases from V and 4 bases from J, with 15 bases between. CDR3: CASSLAVGLARETQYF. CDR3 sequence (DNA): TGTGCCAGCAGTTTAGCGGTTGGGCTAGCGCGAGAGACCCAGTACTTC.

Ten or more counts support this clonotype. The rearrangement links TRBV4-1 to TRBJ2-5, with 10 bases lining up with TRBD2. Germline loops: CDR1 MGHRA, CDR2 YSYEKL. Trimming cost V 2 bases and J 0 bases; bases outside gene matches: 6. CDR3 length: 17 residues. For the CDR3, the DNA is TGCGCCAGCAGCCAATACTCCGGACTAGCGGACCAAGAGACCCAGTACTTC. Protein sequence: CASSQYSGLADQETQYF.

This clonotype was seen more than once but under ten times. V usage is TRBV6-5 and J usage is TRBJ2-1; D remains ambiguous. CDR3 length equals 13 residues. Trimming stripped 5 bases from V and 8 bases from J, with 13 bases between. CDR1 is MNHEY, CDR2 SVGAGI, per germline. CDR3 region: CASSNLQTDEQFF. The CDR3 coding sequence is TGTGCCAGCAGTAACCTTCAGACGGATGAGCAGTTCTTC.

This clonotype was recorded a few times. The chain is built from TRBV19 and TRBJ1-5; D perhaps matches TRBD1 (5 bases). V lost 5 bases to trimming and J lost 5 bases, with 25 bases between them. Germline V CDR1 and CDR2: LNHDA, SQIVND (reference sequence). The CDR3 contains 18 residues. CDR3 residues: CASSLSPEGWLKYQPQHF. CDR3 DNA sequence: TGTGCCAGTAGTCTCTCCCCGGAGGGGTGGTTGAAATATCAGCCCCAGCATTTT. Looking up the rest from reference TRBV19 and TRBJ1-5 gives the full variable domain: DGGITQSPKYLFRKEGQNVTLSCEQNLNHDAMYWYRQDPGQGLRLIYYSQIVNDFQKGDIAEGYSVSREKKESFPLTVTSAQKNPTAFYLCASSLSPEGWLKYQPQHFGDGTRLSIL.

The chain recombines TRBV27 with TRBJ1-4, with a possible D match to TRBD1 (5 bases). There are 15 residues in the CDR3. The germline V and J ends were trimmed by 5 bases and 8 bases, with 18 bases remaining between them. The germline V gene encodes CDR1 MNHEY and CDR2 SMNVEV (reference sequence). The CDR3 region is CASSPSRGGGEKLFF. The CDR3 DNA is TGTGCCAGCAGTCCATCCCGGGGGGGGGGAGAAAAACTGTTTTTT.

This clonotype has just a few counts. This chain links TRBV7-9 with TRBJ1-2, with 7 bases fitting TRBD1. This CDR3 has 13 residues. V gave up 0 bases and J gave up 6 bases; unmatched junction bases: 1. The V gene's germline CDR1 is SEHNR and CDR2 FQNEAQ (reference sequence). The DNA for the CDR3 is TGTGCCAGCAGCTTAGCAGGGGGCGATGGCTACACCTTC. Encoded protein: CASSLAGGDGYTF.

The count of this clonotype is one. This chain connects TRBV20-1 to TRBJ2-7; 11 positions match TRBD2. Germline V CDR1 and CDR2: DFQATT, SNEGSKA (reference sequence). The CDR3 extends over 13 amino acids. J was trimmed by 6 bases and V by 3 bases; bases with no gene match: 4. CDR3 in amino acids: CSARTSGASEQYF. The CDR3 bases are TGCAGTGCTAGGACTAGCGGGGCTTCCGAGCAGTACTTC.

This chain connects TRBV5-1 to TRBJ1-1, with D uncertain. The V gene lost 1 base and the J gene lost 7 bases, with 14 bases spanning the gap. Germline values: CDR1 SGHRS, CDR2 YFSETQ. The CDR3 spans 14 residues. The chain's CDR3 is CASSLTALWREAFF. In nucleotides, the CDR3 is TGCGCCAGCAGCTTGACAGCCCTATGGCGTGAAGCTTTCTTT.

The chain uses TRBV20-1 and TRBJ2-5; possible D gene TRBD2, 6 bases. The germline V gene encodes CDR1 DFQATT and CDR2 SNEGSKA (reference sequence). V shed 5 bases and J shed 5 bases, with 15 bases lying between them. CDR3 length: 13 amino acids. The CDR3 nucleotides are TGCAGTGCTCATACAGGAGGGGTTGAGACCCAGTACTTC. It yields the protein CSAHTGGVETQYF.